The 26 T cell receptor beta chains listed next were all sequenced from one sample in a study of read filtering for tumor transcriptome and immune sequencing. Molecular barcoded adaptors covering alpha/delta and beta/gamma chains were used on roughly 400 ng RNA. Each CDR3 protein is one row after TCRdb ran MiXCR on the reads. This sample has about 40,000 distinct CDR3 sequences; 10% to 15% occur once, and the top ten carry about 35%. Sequencing used a population of CD138-negative cells sorted from bone marrow. The receptors here all came from a donor aged 40 or older with multiple myeloma.

This clonotype was seen ten or more times. V is TRBV28 and J is TRBJ1-5, with D possibly matching TRBD1 (5 bases). V lost 5 bases and J 5 bases, leaving 13 bases between the germline ends. The germline V gene has CDR1 MDHEN and CDR2 SYDVKM. The CDR3 is made up of 14 amino acids. The CDR3 loop reads CASSRTTDYQPQHF. The CDR3 region has the DNA TGTGCCAGCAGTCGTACGACAGATTATCAGCCCCAGCATTTT. Complete variable domain (other parts from reference TRBV28 and TRBJ1-5): DVKVTQSSRYLVKRTGEKVFLECVQDMDHENMFWYRQDPGLGLRLIYFSYDVKMKEKGDIPEGYSVSREKKERFSLILESASTNQTSMYLCASSRTTDYQPQHFGDGTRLSIL.

This clonotype was seen at least ten times. The rearrangement joins TRBV7-6 to TRBJ1-5, with 11 bases that match TRBD1. V was clipped by 5 bases and J by 7 bases; unmatched bases: 7. Germline V gene data show CDR1 as SGHVS and CDR2 as FNYEAQ. The CDR3 is 15 amino acids. This chain's CDR3 is CASSPGTGGSQPQHF. Here the CDR3 DNA reads TGTGCCAGCAGCCCCGGGACAGGGGGTTCCCAGCCCCAGCATTTT.

This clonotype turned up a few times. This may be a read error, as it is one base from a much larger clone. The rearrangement links TRBV7-9 to TRBJ2-1; 7 bases line up with TRBD2. The CDR3 totals 12 residues. Germline CDR1 and CDR2: SEHNR and FQNEAQ (reference sequence). CDR3 in amino acids: CASSRDYNGQFF. The DNA for the CDR3 is TGTGCCAGCAGCCGGGACTACAATGGGCAGTTCTTC.

This clonotype was seen many times. The chain recombines TRBV7-3 with TRBJ2-5; tentative D call: TRBD1 (5 bases). Germline V lookup: CDR1 SGHTA, CDR2 FQGTGA. This CDR3 comprises 13 residues. Trimming removed 5 bases at V and 3 bases at J, with 10 bases between. CDR3 amino acids: CASSNDREETQYF. The DNA of the CDR3 is TGTGCCAGCAGCAACGACAGAGAAGAGACCCAGTACTTC.

This clonotype was detected many times. This chain uses TRBV6-6 with TRBJ2-5, with 8 bases lining up with TRBD2. The CDR3 consists of 17 residues. V trimming: 6 bases; J trimming: 1 base; junction bases outside the gene matches: 13. Germline V gene data show CDR1 as MNHNY and CDR2 as SVGAGI (reference sequence). The CDR3 DNA is TGTGCCAGCAGACCGGGGGGGAGCGGGGGACCCCAAGAGACCCAGTACTTC. Protein product: CASRPGGSGGPQETQYF.

Points on this clonotype: Since a much larger clone is just one base distant, this may be a read error. The chain has TRBV7-2 and TRBJ1-1; D is possibly TRBD1 (6 bases). This CDR3 is built from 13 residues. Germline V gene data show CDR1 as SGHTA and CDR2 as FQGNSA. DNA for the CDR3: TGTGCCAGCAGCCGACAGGAGAACACTGGAGCTTTCTTT. Its translation is CASSRQENTGAFF.

This clonotype was found many times. The V and J genes are TRBV4-1 and TRBJ2-2; D is ambiguous. Germline assignment: CDR1 MGHRA and CDR2 YSYEKL. This CDR3 comprises 12 residues. The V and J ends lost 1 base and 7 bases respectively, with 4 bases between them. CDR3 in DNA: TGCGCCAGCAGCCAAGGTGGCGGGGAGCTGTTTTTT. Residues: CASSQGGGELFF.

This clonotype showed up many times. The gene calls are TRBV7-9 and TRBJ2-7, with a possible D match to TRBD2 (6 bases). The germline V and J ends were trimmed by 5 bases and 2 bases, with 16 bases remaining between them. The CDR3 extends over 15 amino acids. The germline CDR1 and CDR2 sequences are SEHNR and FQNEAQ (reference sequence). CDR3 coding DNA: TGTGCCAGCAGCCGGGGGACCCCTGGACCCTACGAGCAGTACTTC. Its protein is CASSRGTPGPYEQYF.

This clonotype was seen a handful of times. Since a much larger clone is just one base distant, this may be a read error. The chain carries TRBV29-1 and TRBJ2-5; D is perhaps TRBD1 (6 bases). The CDR3 contains 14 residues. The germline gives CDR1 SQVTM, CDR2 ANQGSEA. The germline V and J ends were trimmed by 7 bases and 5 bases, with 20 bases remaining between them. Written as DNA, the CDR3 is TGCAGCGCTGTGGGTACAGGGACCGGCGAGACCCAGTACTTC. This translates into CSAVGTGTGETQYF.

Points on this clonotype: This is likely a read error, given that the CDR3 carries no conserved phenylalanine or tryptophan at its end. It is unclear where the CDR3 begins or ends on the DNA, so no DNA is shown, and the CDR3 is as TCRdb lists it. The chain couples TRBV5-1 to TRBJ2-3; the table's D call TRBD1 went unverified against the DNA. Inclusive of both ends, the CDR3 amounts to 15 amino acids. The germline V gene encodes CDR1 SGHRS and CDR2 YFSETQ. CDR3 sequence reads: CASSPGQGSADTLYI.

This clonotype was picked up many times. The chain recombines TRBV12-3 or TRBV12-4 with TRBJ2-5; TRBD2 matches at 12 bases. CDR3 length equals 15 residues. J was trimmed by 4 bases and V by 4 bases; bases with no gene match: 4. CDR3 nucleotides: TGTGCCAGCAGTTCTAGCGGGGGGGCGCCAGAGACCCAGTACTTC. Its protein is CASSSSGGAPETQYF.

In its sample, this clonotype was seen many times. The chain recombines TRBV7-9 with TRBJ2-5; TRBD1 might be the D (5 bases). V lost 5 bases to trimming and J lost 5 bases, with 15 bases between them. Germline CDR1 reads SEHNR; CDR2 reads FQNEAQ (reference sequence). The CDR3 covers 14 residues. Here the CDR3 DNA reads TGTGCCAGCAGCGTGAAGGGGTTTGGGGAGACCCAGTACTTC. Protein product: CASSVKGFGETQYF.

The V and J genes are TRBV12-3 or TRBV12-4 and TRBJ2-5, with TRBD2 matching over 11 bases. The length of the CDR3 is 18 residues. Germline trimming cut 6 bases from V and 5 bases from J; bases unmatched to any gene: 17. DNA of the CDR3: TGTGCCAGCAGGGTACTAGCGGGGGCGCTACAAGAGGTGGAGACCCAGTACTTC. Its protein is CASRVLAGALQEVETQYF.

This clonotype was seen ten or more times. This chain connects TRBV7-6 to TRBJ2-5, with TRBD2 matching 7 bases. The trim removed 5 bases at V and 4 bases at J, leaving 13 bases unmatched. The CDR3 spans 16 residues. Germline V CDR1 and CDR2: SGHVS, FNYEAQ. CDR3 protein: CASSPQGSGGGETQYF. DNA of the CDR3: TGTGCCAGCAGCCCTCAGGGTTCGGGGGGTGGAGAGACCCAGTACTTC.

On this clonotype itself: A read error is the likely source, as a far larger clone sits one nucleotide away. This sequence joins TRBV7-3 and TRBJ2-1; D not resolved. CDR3 length equals 12 residues. Germline V gene sequence: CDR1 SGHTA, CDR2 FQGTGA. CDR3 nucleotide sequence: TGTGCCAGCAGCTTAGTAAGCAATGGGCAGTTCTTC. Residues: CASSLVSNGQFF.

This clonotype was observed many times. The junction differs from germline at one of its ends, possibly a read error. The V call is TRBV20-1, the J call TRBJ2-1; 10 bases fit TRBD2. The V gene's germline CDR1 is DFQATT and CDR2 SNEGSKA (reference sequence). The CDR3 runs to 15 residues. DNA for the CDR3: TGCAGTGCGAGAGATCGGACTAGCGGTTTAGATGAGCAGTTCTTC. This gives the protein CSARDRTSGLDEQFF.

In this sample, this clonotype is medium-sized. The chain has TRBV3-1 and TRBJ1-1, with 7 bases fitting TRBD1. Germline V lookup: CDR1 LGHDT, CDR2 YNNKEL (reference sequence). V lost 3 bases and J lost 8; bases outside the gene matches: 12. The CDR3 is 15 residues long. The CDR3 DNA reads TGTGCCAGCAGCCAGGTGACAGGGAAGAAGGAAGAAGCTTTCTTT. Translation: CASSQVTGKKEEAFF.

There are a few counts of this clonotype. This may stem from a read error, because a much larger clone lies one nucleotide away. CDR3 region: CASSPGHLGMNNEAFF. As DNA, the CDR3 is TGCGCCAGCAGCCCTGGACACCTAGGGATGAACAATGAAGCTTTCTTT. The V call is TRBV5-1, the J call TRBJ1-1, with D possibly TRBD1 on 5 matching bases. CDR3 length equals 16 residues. CDR1 is SGHRS and CDR2 is YFSETQ in the germline V gene.

This clonotype occurred many times. This chain joins TRBV4-1 and TRBJ2-1; 8 bases agree with TRBD2. The CDR3 length is 15 residues. Germline CDR1 reads MGHRA; CDR2 reads YSYEKL. Trimming removed 4 bases from V and 5 bases from J; junction bases left unmatched: 7. CDR3 residues: CASSPFGGGNNEQFF. CDR3 bases: TGCGCCAGCAGCCCGTTCGGGGGGGGCAACAATGAGCAGTTCTTC.

The rearrangement joins TRBV6-1 to TRBJ2-3, with a weak D call TRBD1 (5 bases). In germline, CDR1 is MNHNS, CDR2 SASEGT. The CDR3 extends over 12 amino acids. Trimming removed 8 bases from V and 4 bases from J, with 10 bases in between. CDR3 sequence reads: CASGAFSDTQYF. CDR3 in DNA: TGTGCCAGCGGGGCCTTTTCAGATACGCAGTATTTT.

This clonotype was seen only a few times. A much larger clone lies a single base off, so this may be a read error. The chain is built from TRBV5-1 and TRBJ1-1, with a tentative D call TRBD1 (5 bases). This CDR3 has 16 residues. Germline V gene lookup returns CDR1 SGHRS and CDR2 YFSETQ. The germline V and J ends were trimmed by 4 bases and 0 bases, with 16 bases remaining between them. CDR3 nucleotides: TGCGCCAGCAGCCCTGGACACCCAGGGATGAACACTGAAGCTTTCTTT. Residues: CASSPGHPGMNTEAFF.

This clonotype was found many times. This chain connects TRBV5-1 to TRBJ1-1; tentative D call: TRBD1 (5 bases). CDR1 and CDR2 from the germline V gene are SGHRS and YFSETQ. Trimming left V 0 bases short and J 2 bases short, with 8 bases between. This CDR3 is 14 amino acids long. The CDR3 is CASSLGGDNTEAFF. The CDR3, as DNA: TGCGCCAGCAGCTTGGGAGGGGACAACACTGAAGCTTTCTTT.

As concerns this clonotype: Just one base apart from a much larger clone, this may be a read error. The genes are TRBV4-1 and TRBJ1-3, with unresolved D. The CDR3 is 15 residues long. CDR1 and CDR2 (germline): MGHRA, YSYEKL. CDR3 protein: CTSSQPGASGNTIYF. The CDR3, as DNA: TGCACCAGCAGCCAACCTGGAGCCTCTGGAAACACCATATATTTT.

This clonotype was found many times. The V gene is TRBV4-1, the J gene TRBJ2-1; the match to TRBD1 covers 9 bases. There are 15 residues in the CDR3. In germline, CDR1 is MGHRA, CDR2 YSYEKL. The J segment lost 10 bases and the V segment lost 3 bases, leaving 10 bases of the junction unmatched. The CDR3 DNA sequence: TGCGCCAGCAGCCAGATCTCCCGGGACAGGGACGAGCAGTTCTTC. Encoded protein: CASSQISRDRDEQFF.

This clonotype has a count of ten or more. The chain carries TRBV11-2 and TRBJ2-7; D not resolved. The CDR3 loop spans 11 amino acids. Germline V gene data show CDR1 as SGHAT and CDR2 as FQNNGV. V gave up 3 bases and J gave up 6 bases, with 6 bases separating them. The CDR3 region is CASSLATEQYF. CDR3 bases: TGTGCCAGCAGCTTGGCGACCGAGCAGTACTTC.

This clonotype was recorded at least ten times. The chain links TRBV27 to TRBJ2-7; 12 bases are shared with TRBD2. CDR3 size: 17 residues. V shed 5 bases and J 0 bases; nucleotides not matched to a gene: 8. Germline V gene sequence: CDR1 MNHEY, CDR2 SMNVEV (reference sequence). The CDR3 here is CASSPHGLAGYSYEQYF. The CDR3 nucleotides read TGTGCCAGCAGTCCCCATGGACTAGCGGGGTACTCCTACGAGCAGTACTTC.